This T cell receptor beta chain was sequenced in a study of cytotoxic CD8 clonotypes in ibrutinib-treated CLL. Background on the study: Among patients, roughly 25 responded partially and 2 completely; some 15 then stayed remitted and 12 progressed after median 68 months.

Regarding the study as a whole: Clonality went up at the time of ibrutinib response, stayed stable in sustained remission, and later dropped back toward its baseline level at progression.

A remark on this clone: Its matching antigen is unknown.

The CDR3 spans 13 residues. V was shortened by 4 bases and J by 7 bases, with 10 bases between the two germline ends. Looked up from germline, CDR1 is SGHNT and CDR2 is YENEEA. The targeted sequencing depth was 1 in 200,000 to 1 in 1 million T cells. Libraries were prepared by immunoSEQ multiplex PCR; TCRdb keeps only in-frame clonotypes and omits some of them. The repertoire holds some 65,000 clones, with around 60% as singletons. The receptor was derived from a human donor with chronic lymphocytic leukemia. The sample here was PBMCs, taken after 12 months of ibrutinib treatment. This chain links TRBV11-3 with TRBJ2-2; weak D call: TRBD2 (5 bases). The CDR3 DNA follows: TGTGCCAGCAGCTACGTCCGGGGCGGGGAGCTGTTTTTT. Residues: CASSYVRGGELFF.